The 9 T cell receptor beta chains below all came from one sample that was sequenced in a study of T cells in women clearing cervical HPV infection. Sequencing was performed with immunoSEQ multiplex PCR; in TCRdb, only in-frame clones are kept and a portion is missing. Its listing shows about 23,000 clones. Material for sequencing was blood buffy coat. These receptors came from a woman between 18 and 70 years old with a cervical HPV16 infection that either progressed to CIN3+ or cleared (not recorded which).

This clone is deemed medium-sized by its frequency. The CDR3 goes on 3 residues after the read ends, and that part is filled in from the germline J gene. This chain uses TRBV10-3 with TRBJ1-4; 9 nucleotides line up with TRBD1. The germline gives CDR1 ENHRY, CDR2 SYGVKD. This CDR3 comprises 15 residues. V was clipped by 2 bases and J by 8 bases; unmatched bases: 6. Here the CDR3 reads CAISEGTGRDEKLFF. CDR3 bases read: TGTGCCATCAGTGAGGGGACAGGGAGGGACGAAAAA.

For this clone: Read sequence stops 3 residues before the CDR3 end, and the germline J gene provides the missing end. The chain employs TRBV4-2 and TRBJ2-7; D is ambiguous. V lost 1 base to trimming and J lost 1 base, with 8 bases between them. CDR3 length equals 14 residues. Germline assignment: CDR1 LGHNA and CDR2 YNFKEQ. The chain's CDR3 is CASSQVGGSYEQYF. CDR3 DNA, as far as it was read: TGTGCCAGCAGCCAAGTTGGCGGATCCTACGAG.

As regards this clone: With the read ending 3 residues before the CDR3 end, the germline J gene is used to fill in that end. This sequence joins TRBV7-9 and TRBJ2-7; D is possibly TRBD2 (5 bases). This CDR3 contains 14 residues. V shed 8 bases and J shed 3 bases, with 17 bases lying between them. Germline V gene data show CDR1 as SEHNR and CDR2 as FQNEAQ (reference sequence). The CDR3 loop is CASARAVAGYEQYF. Incomplete CDR3 DNA: TGTGCCAGCGCACGTGCCGTTGCGGGCTACGAG.

As concerns this clone: The read ends 3 residues shy of where the CDR3 ends; the end is completed using the germline J gene. The V gene is TRBV29-1, the J gene TRBJ1-5, with D possibly matching TRBD1 (6 bases). CDR3 length equals 12 residues. Germline V gives CDR1 SQVTM, CDR2 ANQGSEA. Trimming removed 6 bases at V and 5 bases at J, with 11 bases between. The CDR3 region is CSVRDNHQPQHF. CDR3 DNA, as far as it was read: TGCAGCGTCAGGGACAACCATCAGCCC.

As regards this clone: With the read ending 3 residues before the CDR3 end, the germline J gene is used to fill in that end. The chain uses TRBV7-9 and TRBJ1-5, with D maybe TRBD1 (6 bases). V was cut by 4 bases and J by 8 bases, with 12 bases left in between. The CDR3 totals 13 residues. The germline V gene encodes CDR1 SEHNR and CDR2 FQNEAQ (reference sequence). The chain's CDR3 is CASSSQGREPQHF. The covered CDR3 bases are TGTGCCAGCAGCTCACAGGGTCGAGAGCCC.

A remark on this clone: The sequence runs out 3 residues before the end of the CDR3; the remainder is reconstructed from the germline J gene. V usage is TRBV7-9 and J usage is TRBJ2-7; 8 bases are a match to TRBD2. The CDR3 runs 14 residues. Germline-derived CDR1 and CDR2 are SEHNR and FQNEAQ (reference sequence). V shed 3 bases, J shed 6 bases, and the junction held 7 bases outside the gene matches. The CDR3: CASSFREGQGEQYF. The sequenced CDR3 bases are TGTGCCAGCAGCTTCCGGGAGGGCCAGGGCGAG.

The CDR3 DNA, read in part, is TGCAGCGTTATTCCCGTGGTAAGGGGAAAGGACACCGGGGAG. This gives the protein CSVIPVVRGKDTGE. The whole CDR3 is CSVIPVVRGKDTGELFF. The chain uses TRBV29-1 and TRBJ2-2; D possibly corresponds to TRBD1 (5 bases). The read terminates 3 residues ahead of where the CDR3 ends, so the germline J gene completes it. With 5 bases removed from V and 3 bases from J, the gap between germline ends came to 22 bases. CDR3 length equals 17 residues. Per germline, CDR1 SQVTM and CDR2 ANQGSEA.

Regarding this clone: The read terminates 3 residues ahead of where the CDR3 ends, so the germline J gene completes it. This chain uses TRBV5-1 with TRBJ2-1, with a weak D call TRBD2 (5 bases). Per the germline V gene, CDR1 is SGHRS and CDR2 is YFSETQ. The CDR3 is made up of 13 amino acids. Trimming removed 2 bases from V and 6 bases from J, with 9 bases in between. This CDR3 is CASSFGVSNEQFF. CDR3 DNA (partial): TGCGCCAGCAGCTTCGGGGTATCCAATGAG.

In the case of this clone: The CDR3 end falls 3 residues outside the read, so it is completed with the germline J gene. J is TRBJ2-3 and V is TRBV6-2 or TRBV6-3, with 8 bases matching TRBD2. CDR1 and CDR2 from the germline V gene are MNHEY and SVGEGT. CDR3 size: 14 residues. The CDR3 loop reads CASSYSSGGETQYF. The CDR3 DNA, read in part, is TGTGCCAGCAGTTACTCAAGCGGGGGTGAGACG.